The 12 T cell receptor beta chains given below trace back to one sample, sequenced in a study of blood T cell repertoires in COVID-19. Profiled with immunoSEQ multiplex PCR; TCRdb holds only in-frame clones, not every one. The table lists roughly 230,000 clones, around 83% of them singletons. Sample: peripheral blood. These TCRs come from a woman in her forties or fifties with acute or convalescent COVID-19.

This clone was observed a handful of times. Other DNA sequences from this sample encode an identical CDR3 as well. The genes are TRBV18 and TRBJ1-1; 7 bases map to TRBD1. Trimming at V came to 3 bases and at J to 5 bases, leaving 3 bases not matched to a gene. The germline V gene encodes CDR1 KGHSH and CDR2 LQKENI. CDR3 length: 13 amino acids. CDR3 coding DNA: TGTGCCAGCTCACCCACAGGGGATACTGAAGCTTTCTTT. It translates to CASSPTGDTEAFF.

The CDR3 region is CASSYSRVAGAYNEQFF. The DNA of the CDR3 is TGTGCCAGCAGTTACTCGAGGGTAGCGGGAGCCTACAATGAGCAGTTCTTC. The rearrangement links TRBV6-2 or TRBV6-3 to TRBJ2-1, with 9 positions matching TRBD2. CDR3 length equals 17 residues. The V gene end was trimmed by 0 bases and the J gene end by 2 bases; junction bases not matched to a gene: 5. CDR1 is MNHEY, CDR2 SVGEGT, per germline.

This clone is a singleton in its sample. This chain connects TRBV28 to TRBJ2-1; 7 bases fit TRBD2. Germline V gene data show CDR1 as MDHEN and CDR2 as SYDVKM. V dropped 6 bases and J dropped 7; count of bases not matched to a gene: 15. The CDR3 totals 16 residues. The CDR3 sequence: CASRNPGLSGGNEQFF. CDR3 nucleotide sequence: TGTGCCAGCAGGAACCCCGGCCTATCCGGGGGGAATGAGCAGTTCTTC.

The chain is built from TRBV5-6 and TRBJ2-4; D is undetermined. This CDR3 comprises 14 residues. Germline lookup yields CDR1 SGHDT and CDR2 YYEEEE. V was cut by 4 bases and J by 1 base, with 9 bases left in between. CDR3 residues: CASSQASAKNIQYF. DNA for the CDR3: TGTGCCAGCAGCCAAGCGTCTGCCAAAAACATTCAGTACTTC.

The rearrangement links TRBV11-3 to TRBJ2-1, with 9 bases aligning to TRBD1. Losses at the gene ends were 5 bases for V and 7 bases for J; bases not matched to a gene: 9. The CDR3 is 15 amino acids. Germline assignment: CDR1 SGHNT and CDR2 YENEEA. The chain's CDR3 is CASSPGTGIRNEQFF. The CDR3 DNA is TGTGCCAGCAGCCCCGGGACAGGGATAAGGAATGAGCAGTTCTTC.

The chain links TRBV24-1 to TRBJ1-5; no clear D. Germline CDR1 is KGHDR and CDR2 is SFDVKD. V was shortened by 5 bases and J by 2 bases, with 6 bases between the two germline ends. CDR3 length: 13 amino acids. This chain's CDR3 is CATSGIGNQPQHF. The CDR3 nucleotides read TGTGCCACCAGTGGCATAGGCAATCAGCCCCAGCATTTT.

The chain has TRBV18 and TRBJ1-2; D might be TRBD1 (6 bases). Trimming shortened V by 9 bases and J by 4 bases, and 12 bases separated the two germline ends. In germline, CDR1 is KGHSH, CDR2 LQKENI. The length of the CDR3 is 12 residues. The CDR3 sequence is CASQQGPYGYTF. CDR3 DNA: TGTGCCAGTCAACAGGGACCCTATGGCTACACCTTC.

The chain employs TRBV4-1 and TRBJ2-2, with 7 bases identical to TRBD1. Germline lookup yields CDR1 MGHRA and CDR2 YSYEKL. The CDR3 spans 13 residues. J lost 7 bases, V lost 5 bases, and 4 bases had no gene match. CDR3 in amino acids: CASSKQGNGELFF. DNA of the CDR3: TGCGCCAGCAGCAAACAGGGGAACGGGGAGCTGTTTTTT.

The sample holds one count of this clone. V and J are TRBV10-3 and TRBJ2-3, with 13 nucleotides matching TRBD2. The V gene end was trimmed by 11 bases and the J gene end by 0 bases; junction bases not matched to a gene: 5. The CDR3 has 15 amino acids. From germline, CDR1 is ENHRY and CDR2 SYGVKD. The CDR3 is CASRLAGGSTDTQYF. In nucleotides, the CDR3 is TGTGCCTCCCGACTAGCGGGAGGAAGCACAGATACGCAGTATTTT.

The chain recombines TRBV19 with TRBJ2-7, with TRBD1 matching over 8 bases. This CDR3 has 14 amino acids. Germline CDR1 LNHDA, CDR2 SQIVND (reference sequence). Trimming took 6 bases from V and 6 from J; bases not matched to a gene: 10. The chain's CDR3 is CASSEISGTGEQYF. CDR3 DNA: TGTGCCAGTAGCGAAATCTCCGGGACAGGCGAGCAGTACTTC.

This clone is a singleton in its sample. The V and J genes are TRBV6-1 and TRBJ1-3, with D possibly TRBD1 on 5 matching bases. The CDR3 consists of 15 residues. Between the trimmed V and J ends, which lost 3 bases and 0 bases, there was a span of 9 bases. Looked up from germline, CDR1 is MNHNS and CDR2 is SASEGT. In nucleotides, the CDR3 is TGTGCCAGCAGTGATGGGGGGACCTCTGGAAACACCATATATTTT. The encoded protein is CASSDGGTSGNTIYF.

This clone appeared many times. This rearrangement joins TRBV7-2 to TRBJ2-7, with 9 bases matching TRBD1. V was clipped by 5 bases and J by 6 bases; unmatched bases: 11. This CDR3 has 15 residues. Germline lookup yields CDR1 SGHTA and CDR2 FQGNSA. In DNA, the CDR3 is TGTGCCAGCAGCCCGTCCCGGGACAGGGACCGCGAGCAGTACTTC. It yields the protein CASSPSRDRDREQYF.